The clone carrying this TCR beta chain was seen a few times. Its antigen is as yet unknown. The data originate from a study of T cells after yellow fever vaccination. Study-wide results and caveats: Peaking faster, on day 5 versus 15, the secondary response was nonetheless weaker.

From the 5' RACE reads, TCRdb called clonotypes with MiXCR, one entry per CDR3 protein. The sample lists over 250,000 distinct CDR3 sequences; about 4% were seen once. The sample was PBMCs, taken 5 days after the yellow fever booster vaccination. This clonotype was sampled from a man between 18 and 35 years old who received the YFV17D yellow fever vaccine.

The CDR3 region is CASLAGRAGDTQYF. The DNA of the CDR3 is TGTGCCAGCCTGGCCGGGCGGGCGGGAGATACGCAGTATTTT. The gene calls are TRBV12-3 or TRBV12-4 and TRBJ2-3; D might be TRBD2 (5 bases). Trimming left V 8 bases short and J 5 bases short, with 17 bases between. The CDR3 extends over 14 amino acids.